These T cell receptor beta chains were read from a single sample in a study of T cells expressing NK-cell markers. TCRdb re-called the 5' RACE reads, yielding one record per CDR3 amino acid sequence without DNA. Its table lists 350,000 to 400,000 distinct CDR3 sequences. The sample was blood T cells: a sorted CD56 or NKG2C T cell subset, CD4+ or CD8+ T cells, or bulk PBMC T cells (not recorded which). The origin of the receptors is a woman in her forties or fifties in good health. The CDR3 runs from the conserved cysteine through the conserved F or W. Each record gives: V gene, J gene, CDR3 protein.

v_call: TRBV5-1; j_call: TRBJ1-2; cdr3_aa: CASSLGEGPNYGYTF
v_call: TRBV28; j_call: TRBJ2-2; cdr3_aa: CASSYLAQNTGELFF
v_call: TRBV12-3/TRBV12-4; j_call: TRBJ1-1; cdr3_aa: CASSFSSVQNTEAFF
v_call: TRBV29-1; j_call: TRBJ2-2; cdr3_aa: CSVVMGTGTGELFF
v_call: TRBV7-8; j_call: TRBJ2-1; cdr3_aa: CASSLAVRANEQFF
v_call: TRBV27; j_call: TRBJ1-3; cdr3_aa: CASKELSGNTIYF
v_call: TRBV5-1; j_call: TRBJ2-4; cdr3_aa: CASSLAAGRTSIQYF
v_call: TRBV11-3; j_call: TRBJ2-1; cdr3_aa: CASSVTGDRGNEQFF
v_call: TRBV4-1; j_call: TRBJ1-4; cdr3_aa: CASSQGSEANEKLFF
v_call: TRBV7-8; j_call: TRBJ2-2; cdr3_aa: CASSLVVGTGELFF
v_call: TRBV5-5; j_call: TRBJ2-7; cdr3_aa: CASSYTRPQNYEQYF
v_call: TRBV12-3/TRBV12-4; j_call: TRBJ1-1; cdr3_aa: CASTNIRGQGVGGEAFF
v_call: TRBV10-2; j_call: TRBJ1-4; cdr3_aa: CASSELGGTVQKLFF
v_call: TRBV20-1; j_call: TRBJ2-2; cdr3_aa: CSARGGSTNTGELFF
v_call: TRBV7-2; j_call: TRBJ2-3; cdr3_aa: CASSFEFTQYF
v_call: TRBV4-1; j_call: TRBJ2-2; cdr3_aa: CASSRQGKNTGELFF
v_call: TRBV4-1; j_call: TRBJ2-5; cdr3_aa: CASSQGISAGTWETQYF
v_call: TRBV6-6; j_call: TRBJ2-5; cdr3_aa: CASSYNSGETQYF
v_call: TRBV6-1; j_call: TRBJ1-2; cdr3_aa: CASRHVSNYGYTF
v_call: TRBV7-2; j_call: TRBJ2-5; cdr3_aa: CASSTSESQYF
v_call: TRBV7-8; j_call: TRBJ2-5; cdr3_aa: CASSLELAGGSRQETQYF
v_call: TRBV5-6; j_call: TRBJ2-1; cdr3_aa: CASSIPGAPYNEQFF
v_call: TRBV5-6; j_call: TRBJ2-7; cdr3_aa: CASSLYMDRGYEQYF
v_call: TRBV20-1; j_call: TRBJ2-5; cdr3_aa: CSTRGPGETQYF
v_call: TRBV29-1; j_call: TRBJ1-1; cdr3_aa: CSVTEQGTVNTEAFF
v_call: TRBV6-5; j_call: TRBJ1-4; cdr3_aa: CASSSHTGVLATNEKLFF
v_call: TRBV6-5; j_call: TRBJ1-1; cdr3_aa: CASSYSSFGNTEAFF
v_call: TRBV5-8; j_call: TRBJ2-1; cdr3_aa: CASSIRHSSYNEQFF
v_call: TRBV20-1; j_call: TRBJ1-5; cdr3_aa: CSGSLGSNQPQHF
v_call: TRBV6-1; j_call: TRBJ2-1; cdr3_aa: CALYISYNEQFF
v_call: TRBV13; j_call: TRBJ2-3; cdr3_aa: CASSELAGGWGTQYF
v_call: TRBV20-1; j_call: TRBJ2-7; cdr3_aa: CSAKRRDAWYEQYF
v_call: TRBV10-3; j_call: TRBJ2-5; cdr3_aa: CAIAELAGRQETQYF
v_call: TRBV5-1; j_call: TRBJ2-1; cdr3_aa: CASSSSGFGYNEQFF
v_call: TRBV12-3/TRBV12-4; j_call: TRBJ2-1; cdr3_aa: CASSLSWGRLGHNEQFF
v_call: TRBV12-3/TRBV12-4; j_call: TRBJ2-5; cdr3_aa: CASSLGLAGGGETQYF
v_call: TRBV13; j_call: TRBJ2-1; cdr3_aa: CASSSGPLGEQFF
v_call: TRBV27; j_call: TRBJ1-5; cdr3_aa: CASSLSRAPAANQPQHF
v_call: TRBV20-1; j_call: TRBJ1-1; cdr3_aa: CSAGDANTEAFF
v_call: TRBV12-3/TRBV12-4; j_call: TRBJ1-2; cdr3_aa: CASSFRPRKPGYTF
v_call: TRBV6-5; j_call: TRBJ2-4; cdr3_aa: CASRGGGAKNIQYF
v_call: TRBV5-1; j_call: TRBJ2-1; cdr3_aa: CASSLRSHNEQFF
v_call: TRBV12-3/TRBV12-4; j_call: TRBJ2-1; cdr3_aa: CATSHGLEQFF
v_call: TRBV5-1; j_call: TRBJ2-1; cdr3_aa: CASSSGLSGLAGNNEQFF
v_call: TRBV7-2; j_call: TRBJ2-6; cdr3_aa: CASSIRQKFSSGANVLTF
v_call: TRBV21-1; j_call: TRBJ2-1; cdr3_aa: CASHRTSVGVDWREETYNEQFF
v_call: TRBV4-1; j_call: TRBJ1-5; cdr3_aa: CASSPLTGPQPQHF
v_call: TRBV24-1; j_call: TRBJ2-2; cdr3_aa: CATSDESSAGELFF
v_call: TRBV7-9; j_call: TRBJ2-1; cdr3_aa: CALAGGHPEQFF
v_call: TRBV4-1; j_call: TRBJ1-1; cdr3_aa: CASSQDLRGWTGGEGKAEAFF
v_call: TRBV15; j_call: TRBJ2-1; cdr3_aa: CATSREAPEQFF
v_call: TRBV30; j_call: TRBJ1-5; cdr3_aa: CAWSDETGGSNQPQHF
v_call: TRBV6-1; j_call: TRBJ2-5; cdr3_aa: CASSGQLQETQYF
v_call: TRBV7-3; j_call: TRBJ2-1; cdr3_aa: CASSLRQGEQFF
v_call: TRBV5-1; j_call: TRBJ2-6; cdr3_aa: CASSLVVSPQGANVLTF
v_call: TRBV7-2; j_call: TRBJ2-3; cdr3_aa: CASSRIALTGPSTDTQYF
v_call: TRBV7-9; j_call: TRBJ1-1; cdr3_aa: CASSLGQGAGNTEAFF
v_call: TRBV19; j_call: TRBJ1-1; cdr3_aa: CASTRTGTEAFF
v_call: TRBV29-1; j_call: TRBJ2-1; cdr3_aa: CSVRGRFGNEQFF